This is a list of T cell receptor beta chains from one sample in a study of cytomegalovirus exposure and HLA in healthy donors. This table comes from immunoSEQ multiplex PCR, and its TCRdb copy is limited to in-frame clones, with some not included. Of 100,000 to 150,000 clones listed, around four fifths were seen once; the top ten hold 1.3% to 1.5%. The sequenced material came from PBMCs. The receptors shown here come from a female donor in good health and CMV-seronegative. The CDR3 runs from the conserved cysteine through the conserved F or W. The D gene is left open where the match is weak. Where a row states a size, it is once, few, many or the class of an expanded clone; other rows omit it.

CDR3nt: TGTGCCAGCAGCCGGAACTCAGGGGGGCCCCAGCCCCAGCATTTT
CDR3aa: CASSRNSGGPQPQHF
j_gene: TRBJ1-5
abundance: -
d_gene: TRBD1
v_gene: TRBV5-6

CDR3nt: TGTGCCAGCACCCCTAGCGGGAGTAATGAGCAGTACTTC
CDR3aa: CASTPSGSNEQYF
j_gene: TRBJ2-7
abundance: few
d_gene: TRBD2
v_gene: TRBV6-6

CDR3nt: TGTGCCAGCAGCGTCAGATACTACGAGCAGTACTTC
CDR3aa: CASSVRYYEQYF
j_gene: TRBJ2-7
abundance: -
d_gene: -
v_gene: TRBV5-6

CDR3nt: TGTGCCAGCAGTTCCCTGCATAGGGACAGGGTAGCCGGGGAGCTGTTTTTT
CDR3aa: CASSSLHRDRVAGELFF
j_gene: TRBJ2-2
abundance: -
d_gene: TRBD1
v_gene: TRBV28

CDR3nt: TGTGCCAGCAGCGAAAACAGGGGGCACGGGGAGCTGTTTTTT
CDR3aa: CASSENRGHGELFF
j_gene: TRBJ2-2
abundance: few
d_gene: TRBD1
v_gene: TRBV11-2

CDR3nt: TGTGCCAGTAGTTCAACGGGGGGGACCTACAATGAGCAGTTCTTC
CDR3aa: CASSSTGGTYNEQFF
j_gene: TRBJ2-1
abundance: few
d_gene: TRBD2
v_gene: TRBV19

CDR3nt: TGTGCCAGCAGTGAAATCTACGAGCAGTACTTC
CDR3aa: CASSEIYEQYF
j_gene: TRBJ2-7
abundance: -
d_gene: -
v_gene: TRBV6-1

CDR3nt: TGTGCCAGCAGCCCCTTCCGCACAGATACGCAGTATTTT
CDR3aa: CASSPFRTDTQYF
j_gene: TRBJ2-3
abundance: -
d_gene: -
v_gene: TRBV11-2

CDR3nt: TGCGCCAGCAGCCAAGATGAGCGGACCGGGGAGCTGTTTTTT
CDR3aa: CASSQDERTGELFF
j_gene: TRBJ2-2
abundance: -
d_gene: -
v_gene: TRBV4-1

CDR3nt: TGCAGCGTCGTGTTGACAGGGGTACCCTACAATGAGCAGTTCTTC
CDR3aa: CSVVLTGVPYNEQFF
j_gene: TRBJ2-1
abundance: -
d_gene: TRBD1
v_gene: TRBV29-1

CDR3nt: TGTGCCAGCAGTTTGGGACAGGGAATGGACGAGCAGTACTTC
CDR3aa: CASSLGQGMDEQYF
j_gene: TRBJ2-7
abundance: -
d_gene: TRBD1
v_gene: TRBV27

CDR3nt: TGTGCCAGTACTCGGGAGATAAGAGCTAACTATGGCTACACCTTC
CDR3aa: CASTREIRANYGYTF
j_gene: TRBJ1-2
abundance: -
d_gene: -
v_gene: TRBV19

CDR3nt: TGTGCCAGTACCCCCCTAGCGGGGTACAATGAGCAGTTCTTC
CDR3aa: CASTPLAGYNEQFF
j_gene: TRBJ2-1
abundance: -
d_gene: TRBD2
v_gene: TRBV19

CDR3nt: TGTGCCAGCAGCCCGTTCGGACTAGCGGGAAGAAATGAGCAGTTCTTC
CDR3aa: CASSPFGLAGRNEQFF
j_gene: TRBJ2-1
abundance: -
d_gene: TRBD2
v_gene: TRBV7-2

CDR3nt: TGTGCCAGCAGTAACAACGGGGAAGTGAATGGCTACACCTTC
CDR3aa: CASSNNGEVNGYTF
j_gene: TRBJ1-2
abundance: once
d_gene: -
v_gene: TRBV6-5

CDR3nt: TGCGCCAGCAGCCGTAACCGGAGGACTAGCGGGACGCCAGATACGCAGTATTTT
CDR3aa: CASSRNRRTSGTPDTQYF
j_gene: TRBJ2-3
abundance: -
d_gene: TRBD2
v_gene: TRBV4-3